The next 27 T cell receptor beta chains were all read from a single sample in a study of glioma-infiltrating T cells after dendritic cell vaccination. As for time point: after dendritic cell vaccination, including at tumor progression/relapse. Sequencing used immunoSEQ multiplex PCR; TCRdb keeps in-frame clones, though not all of them. The sample lists tens of thousands of clones; over 75% were seen once. Sequenced here: blood, sampled after dendritic cell vaccination. These receptors all come from a human donor with glioblastoma.

The rearrangement joins TRBV6-1 to TRBJ1-1; 7 bases map to TRBD1. CDR3 length: 13 amino acids. After removal of 2 bases from V and 10 bases from J, the junction contained 7 bases not matched to a gene. Germline V gene lookup returns CDR1 MNHNS and CDR2 SASEGT. Written as DNA, the CDR3 is TGTGCCAGCAGTGAAAGTGGTAGGGGGCGAGCTTTCTTT. Its translation is CASSESGRGRAFF.

V is TRBV30 and J is TRBJ1-5; D perhaps matches TRBD1 (6 bases). Trimming took 2 bases from V and 7 from J, leaving 9 bases between them. The V gene's germline CDR1 is GTSNPN and CDR2 SVGIG (reference sequence). CDR3 length: 12 amino acids. The CDR3 coding sequence is TGTGCCTGGAGTACAGGGACCCAGCCCCAGCATTTT. Its protein product is CAWSTGTQPQHF. Drawing the rest from reference TRBV30 and TRBJ1-5, the complete variable domain is SQTIHQWPATLVQPVGSPLSLECTVEGTSNPNLYWYRQAAGRGLQLLFYSVGIGQISSEVPQNLSASRPQDRQFILSSKKLLLSDSGFYLCAWSTGTQPQHFGDGTRLSIL.

The rearrangement joins TRBV29-1 to TRBJ1-1, with TRBD1 matching over 7 bases. The CDR3 sequence is 13 residues long. The trim removed 5 bases at V and 7 bases at J, leaving 10 bases unmatched. Germline V lookup: CDR1 SQVTM, CDR2 ANQGSEA. The CDR3 bases are TGCAGCGTTTTCCCTGACAGGGCAATTGAAGCTTTCTTT. Translated: CSVFPDRAIEAFF.

The DNA for the CDR3 is TGCGCCAGCAGTATTCACAGGGGACCCAATCAGCCCCAGCATTTT. This codes for CASSIHRGPNQPQHF. This sequence joins TRBV10-1 and TRBJ1-5; 7 bases are shared with TRBD1. CDR3 length: 15 residues. V lost 5 bases, J lost 3 bases, and 7 bases stayed unmatched. Germline-derived CDR1 and CDR2 are WNHNN and SYGVQD (reference sequence).

The chain combines TRBV10-3 with TRBJ2-7; 10 bases are shared with TRBD2. V was clipped by 7 bases and J by 3 bases; unmatched bases: 6. Germline V gene lookup returns CDR1 ENHRY and CDR2 SYGVKD. The CDR3 runs to 14 residues. CDR3 in DNA: TGTGCCATCACCCCCGGACTAGCGGACTACGAGCAGTACTTC. It codes for CAITPGLADYEQYF.

The chain carries TRBV5-1 and TRBJ1-4; D remains ambiguous. CDR3 length equals 13 residues. Germline V gives CDR1 SGHRS, CDR2 YFSETQ. V was cut by 4 bases and J by 8 bases, with 12 bases left in between. The CDR3 sequence: CASSPNPGEKLFF. As DNA, the CDR3 is TGCGCCAGCAGCCCCAACCCGGGGGAAAAACTGTTTTTT.

V and J are TRBV6-1 and TRBJ1-2; 9 bases map to TRBD1. There are 16 residues in the CDR3. J lost 2 bases, V lost 3 bases, and 7 bases had no gene match. Germline V gene lookup returns CDR1 MNHNS and CDR2 SASEGT. CDR3 loop: CASSEGRGQGNYGYTF. The CDR3 nucleotides read TGTGCCAGCAGTGAGGGTAGGGGACAGGGCAACTATGGCTACACCTTC.

The rearrangement uses TRBV4-1 and TRBJ2-7, with D tentatively TRBD1 (5 bases). Germline CDR1 reads MGHRA; CDR2 reads YSYEKL. Between the trimmed V and J ends, which lost 0 bases and 3 bases, there was a span of 9 bases. The CDR3 is 14 residues long. CDR3: CASSQDWQGYEQYF. The DNA of the CDR3 is TGCGCCAGCAGCCAAGATTGGCAGGGCTACGAGCAGTACTTC.

The rearrangement links TRBV21-1 to TRBJ1-5; no check of the table's D call, TRBD1, against the DNA was made. TRBV21-1 is labeled a pseudogene. The CDR3 has 13 residues. The CDR3 region is CASRTGQGQPQHF. The CDR3 bases are TGTGCCAGCAGGACAGGGCAGGGTCAGCCCCAGCATTTT.

The J gene is TRBJ1-1, the V gene TRBV7-7, with TRBD1 matching over 9 bases. The CDR3 runs to 17 residues. Germline loops: CDR1 SSHAT, CDR2 FNYEAQ (reference sequence). J gave up 0 bases and V 4 bases, and 9 bases lay outside the gene matches. As DNA, the CDR3 is TGTGCCAGCAGCTGGCGACAGGGGGTGATCCTGAACACTGAAGCTTTCTTT. Translating it yields CASSWRQGVILNTEAFF.

The chain couples TRBV7-9 to TRBJ2-5; maybe TRBD2 (6 bases). This CDR3 is built from 14 residues. Deletions cut 5 bases from V and 1 base from J, with 11 bases between. Germline CDR1 SEHNR, CDR2 FQNEAQ (reference sequence). Here the CDR3 reads CASSPPGVQETQYF. CDR3 nucleotides: TGTGCCAGCAGCCCCCCGGGGGTCCAAGAGACCCAGTACTTC.

This clone was recorded once. The gene calls are TRBV6-5 and TRBJ1-5, with D unresolved. CDR1 MNHEY and CDR2 SVGAGI come from the germline V gene. V dropped 6 bases and J dropped 6 bases, with 12 bases sitting between them. There are 13 residues in the CDR3. CDR3 in DNA: TGTGCCAGCAGCCGCCCGAGAGGTCAGCCCCAGCATTTT. Translation: CASSRPRGQPQHF.

The chain has TRBV27 and TRBJ2-5; 8 bases are shared with TRBD1. V dropped 6 bases and J dropped 2; count of bases not matched to a gene: 11. This CDR3 contains 16 residues. From germline, CDR1 is MNHEY and CDR2 SMNVEV (reference sequence). CDR3 bases: TGTGCCAGCAGCAGCCCTTATGACAGGGGACAAGAGACCCAGTACTTC. Translation gives CASSSPYDRGQETQYF.

In DNA, the CDR3 is TGTGCCAGCAGTTTCTCAGGGGGTCTGCGGTATGGCTACACCTTC. Translating it yields CASSFSGGLRYGYTF. The chain is built from TRBV27 and TRBJ1-2; 7 positions agree with TRBD1. CDR1 and CDR2 (germline): MNHEY, SMNVEV (reference sequence). The CDR3 consists of 15 residues. Trimming took 3 bases from V and 5 from J; bases not matched to a gene: 9.

The chain links TRBV7-6 to TRBJ2-7; the D gene is possibly TRBD1 (5 bases). The CDR3 loop spans 13 amino acids. V lost 0 bases, J lost 3 bases, and 6 bases lay in between. CDR1 is SGHVS, CDR2 FNYEAQ, per germline. The DNA of the CDR3 is TGTGCCAGCAGCTTAGCGGGGCTCTACGAGCAGTACTTC. Its protein is CASSLAGLYEQYF.

The chain is built from TRBV27 and TRBJ1-2; 7 bases line up with TRBD1. The V gene's germline CDR1 is MNHEY and CDR2 SMNVEV (reference sequence). V was pared by 1 base and J by 6 bases, with 14 bases of the junction left unmatched. CDR3 length: 17 residues. CDR3: CASSLFEGARGPHGYTF. The CDR3 nucleotides read TGTGCCAGCAGTTTATTTGAGGGGGCAAGGGGTCCTCATGGCTACACCTTC.

This clone was observed once. This chain uses TRBV18 with TRBJ1-2; D perhaps matches TRBD1 (5 bases). Germline V gene sequence: CDR1 KGHSH, CDR2 LQKENI. There are 13 residues in the CDR3. V was clipped by 4 bases and J by 2 bases, with 8 bases between them. The CDR3 DNA reads as TGTGCCAGCTCACTGACAGAGAACTATGGCTACACCTTC. As protein: CASSLTENYGYTF.

The table lists this clone with a count of one. The chain employs TRBV18 and TRBJ2-7; 8 bases are a match to TRBD1. This CDR3 region has 13 residues. The V and J ends lost 2 bases and 4 bases, in that order; junction bases with no gene match: 1. Germline lookup yields CDR1 KGHSH and CDR2 LQKENI. CDR3 nucleotides: TGTGCCAGCTCACCATGGACAGGGTACGAGCAGTACTTC. It yields the protein CASSPWTGYEQYF. The variable domain in full, completed from reference TRBV18 and TRBJ2-7, reads NAGVMQNPRHLVRRRGQEARLRCSPMKGHSHVYWYRQLPEEGLKFMVYLQKENIIDESGMPKERFSAEFPKEGPSILRIQQVVRGDSAAYFCASSPWTGYEQYFGPGTRLTVT.

The chain recombines TRBV7-6 with TRBJ1-6; 9 bases line up with TRBD1. The germline V gene encodes CDR1 SGHVS and CDR2 FNYEAQ. The J segment lost 4 bases and the V segment lost 2 bases, leaving 6 bases of the junction unmatched. This CDR3 has 17 residues. The CDR3 region is CASSLFSGQGYNSPLHF. DNA of the CDR3: TGTGCCAGCAGCTTATTCTCGGGACAGGGTTATAATTCACCCCTCCACTTT.

This clone was observed a single time. The chain is built from TRBV5-1 and TRBJ1-1; D ambiguous. This CDR3 contains 14 residues. V shed 2 bases and J shed 6 bases, with 14 bases lying between them. CDR1 is SGHRS and CDR2 is YFSETQ in the germline V gene. CDR3 nucleotide sequence: TGCGCCAGCAGCTTCTCCAGCGCAAACGCTGAAGCTTTCTTT. Amino acids: CASSFSSANAEAFF.

V is TRBV9 and J is TRBJ1-2; D unclear. The CDR3 sequence is 13 residues long. Germline V gene data show CDR1 as SGDLS and CDR2 as YYNGEE. V was cut by 0 bases and J by 8 bases, with 11 bases left in between. The CDR3 DNA follows: TGTGCCAGCAGCGTAGATCCGACGGGGGGCTACACCTTC. This sequence encodes CASSVDPTGGYTF.

This chain links TRBV6-5 with TRBJ1-2; D unresolved. V dropped 3 bases and J dropped 4 bases, with 9 bases sitting between them. From germline, CDR1 is MNHEY and CDR2 SVGAGI. The CDR3 covers 13 residues. The CDR3 DNA sequence: TGTGCCAGCAGTTATTCCGACATCTATGGCTACACCTTC. Translating it yields CASSYSDIYGYTF.

The chain joins TRBV13 to TRBJ2-1; 11 nucleotides agree with TRBD2. From germline, CDR1 is PRHDT and CDR2 FYEKMQ (reference sequence). This CDR3 region has 15 residues. With V trimmed by 3 bases and J by 3 bases, 1 base remained unmatched. The chain's CDR3 is CASSLGTSGYNEQFF. The DNA of the CDR3 is TGTGCCAGCAGCTTGGGGACTAGCGGCTACAATGAGCAGTTCTTC.

The CDR3 reads CASSPRTGGDEQFF. The CDR3 nucleotides are TGTGCCAGCTCACCACGGACAGGGGGCGATGAGCAGTTCTTC. This rearrangement joins TRBV18 to TRBJ2-1, with TRBD1 identical over 11 bases. Germline CDR1 and CDR2: KGHSH and LQKENI. CDR3 length: 14 residues. Germline trimming cut 1 base from V and 8 bases from J; bases unmatched to any gene: 1.

The genes are TRBV7-9 and TRBJ1-1; maybe TRBD1 (6 bases). Germline V gene sequence: CDR1 SEHNR, CDR2 FQNEAQ (reference sequence). With 6 bases removed from V and 4 bases from J, the gap between germline ends came to 21 bases. The CDR3 sequence is 16 residues long. The CDR3 is CASSQLPRGVSTEAFF. Here the CDR3 DNA reads TGTGCCAGCAGTCAACTTCCCAGGGGCGTATCCACTGAAGCTTTCTTT.

This sequence joins TRBV4-1 and TRBJ2-7, with D possibly being TRBD1 (6 bases). In germline, CDR1 is MGHRA, CDR2 YSYEKL. V was cut by 1 base and J by 3 bases, with 22 bases left in between. The CDR3 contains 18 residues. CDR3 DNA sequence: TGCGCCAGCAGCCAAGGTCTGCAGGGGACGGATTTTTACTACGAGCAGTACTTC. As protein: CASSQGLQGTDFYYEQYF.

The chain has TRBV2 and TRBJ1-1; no reliable D call. CDR1 SNHLY and CDR2 FYNNEI come from the germline V gene. This CDR3 comprises 12 residues. V lost 8 bases and J 0 bases, leaving 7 bases between the germline ends. The CDR3 protein is CASGRVNTEAFF. CDR3 nucleotides: TGTGCCAGCGGTCGAGTGAACACTGAAGCTTTCTTT.